This T cell receptor (beta chain) was captured by sequencing in a study of shared clonotypes between healthy human individuals. Overall study findings and caveats: Donors were few, which limited the genetic and exposure-history diversity represented.

Some clones are missing from TCRdb's copy, which holds only in-frame ones; the method was immunoSEQ multiplex PCR. The data contain more than 1.2 million clones, 98% of them singletons. Turning to this clone: Its antigen is undetermined.

Germline lookup yields CDR1 LGHNA and CDR2 YSLEER. The CDR3 is made up of 14 amino acids. V lost 4 bases to trimming and J lost 1 base, with 10 bases between them. The clonotype comes from a man aged 30 to 45 in good health. This sequence joins TRBV4-3 and TRBJ1-1, with a possible D match to TRBD1 (5 bases). The sample was naive CD4+ T cells sorted from blood. As for subset: CD45RA+ positively selected. As DNA, the CDR3 is TGCGCCAGCAGCCGCGTGGGGCAGAACACTGAAGCTTTCTTT. It encodes CASSRVGQNTEAFF.